The 9 T cell receptor beta chains below were found in one sample sequenced in a study of post-analysis software for immune sequencing data. The study, taken as a whole, reports: Controls showed lower frequencies than patients for 5 or 6 TRBV segments, and TRBV5-6, TRBV5-1 and TRBV20-1 were among these.

Libraries were made from TCR beta cDNA, and they carried unique molecular identifiers. A single record per CDR3 protein comes from TCRdb applying MiXCR to the PCR reads. The sample holds roughly 620,000 distinct CDR3 sequences, roughly 46% seen once. No antigen has been identified for these receptors. Sequenced input: blood. The source is a girl aged 10-17 years with multiple sclerosis.

This clonotype was seen once. The chain couples TRBV7-9 to TRBJ1-6, with TRBD1 as a possible D gene (5 bases). Trimming cost V 8 bases and J 8 bases, with 16 bases left between them. In germline, CDR1 is SEHNR, CDR2 FQNEAQ (reference sequence). This CDR3 contains 14 residues. CDR3 sequence: CASDRDHLDSPLHF. CDR3 in DNA: TGTGCCAGCGACCGGGACCATTTGGATTCACCCCTCCACTTT. The full variable domain, in which reference TRBV7-9 and TRBJ1-6 provide the parts outside the CDR3, is DTGVSQNPRHKITKRGQNVTFRCDPISEHNRLYWYRQTLGQGPEFLTYFQNEAQLEKSRLLSDRFSAERPKGSFSTLEIQRTEQGDSAMYLCASDRDHLDSPLHFGNGTRLTVT.

This clonotype has just a few counts. The rearrangement links TRBV5-1 to TRBJ1-1; 9 bases match TRBD1. Per the germline V gene, CDR1 is SGHRS and CDR2 is YFSETQ. The junction had 8 bases not matched to a gene; V was cut back by 0 bases and J by 11 bases. The CDR3 contains 14 residues. The CDR3 DNA sequence: TGCGCCAGCAGCTTGGGACTCTCCGGGACAGGGGCTTTCTTT. It codes for CASSLGLSGTGAFF.

The V gene is TRBV7-9, the J gene TRBJ2-4; possibly TRBD1 for D (6 bases). CDR1 and CDR2 (germline): SEHNR, FQNEAQ (reference sequence). This CDR3 region has 15 residues. Trimming shortened V by 0 bases and J by 7 bases, and 13 bases separated the two germline ends. Here the CDR3 reads CASSLAGARGNIQYF. DNA of the CDR3: TGTGCCAGCAGCTTAGCGGGGGCACGCGGGAACATTCAGTACTTC.

The J gene is TRBJ2-1, the V gene TRBV6-5, with D perhaps matching TRBD2 (5 bases). The CDR3 is 13 amino acids. Germline V gene lookup returns CDR1 MNHEY and CDR2 SVGAGI. V was clipped by 5 bases and J by 8 bases, with 13 bases between them. CDR3 coding DNA: TGTGCCAGCAGTAGCGGAGGTGGAGATGAGCAGTTCTTC. Its protein product is CASSSGGGDEQFF.

This chain connects TRBV6-1 to TRBJ2-1; 11 bases line up with TRBD2. After removal of 6 bases from V and 3 bases from J, the junction contained 4 bases not matched to a gene. The CDR3 extends over 15 amino acids. The germline V gene encodes CDR1 MNHNS and CDR2 SASEGT. DNA of the CDR3: TGTGCCAGCAGCGAGGGACTAGCGGACTACAATGAGCAGTTCTTC. It is translated as CASSEGLADYNEQFF.

This clonotype came up a few times. The gene calls are TRBV10-3 and TRBJ2-1; 10 bases align to TRBD2. The ends lost 6 bases at V and 7 bases at J; junction bases unmatched: 12. Germline V gene lookup returns CDR1 ENHRY and CDR2 SYGVKD. This CDR3 has 16 residues. The CDR3 reads CAIRDVAGGVGNEQFF. CDR3 DNA sequence: TGTGCCATCAGGGATGTAGCGGGGGGAGTGGGGAATGAGCAGTTCTTC.

This sequence joins TRBV29-1 and TRBJ2-3; D remains ambiguous. The CDR3 contains 14 residues. The germline V and J ends were trimmed by 6 bases and 9 bases, with 22 bases remaining between them. Germline CDR1 and CDR2: SQVTM and ANQGSEA. The CDR3 DNA sequence: TGCAGCGTACGACCTCTGAGTTTAACCACCACGCAGTATTTT. Its protein is CSVRPLSLTTTQYF.

This chain connects TRBV7-9 to TRBJ1-1; no reliable D call. The CDR3 loop spans 15 amino acids. Trimming stripped 3 bases from V and 0 bases from J, with 11 bases between. Germline CDR1 reads SEHNR; CDR2 reads FQNEAQ (reference sequence). The CDR3 region is CASSFVRVMNTEAFF. CDR3 DNA sequence: TGTGCCAGCAGCTTTGTAAGAGTAATGAACACTGAAGCTTTCTTT.

The sample holds one count of this clonotype. The genes are TRBV5-6 and TRBJ1-4; the D is unclear. The CDR3 spans 16 residues. Trimming shortened V by 0 bases and J by 3 bases, and 12 bases separated the two germline ends. Per germline, CDR1 SGHDT and CDR2 YYEEEE. CDR3 coding DNA: TGTGCCAGCAGCTTGGTTGATAGGACCCCTAATGAAAAACTGTTTTTT. It encodes CASSLVDRTPNEKLFF.